The 6 T cell receptor beta chains listed next were all sequenced from one sample in a study of radiation and T cells in renal cell carcinoma. Indicated treatment: treatment-naive control, cytoreductive nephrectomy. Only in-frame clones appear in the TCRdb table, and some are missing; sequencing was by immunoSEQ multiplex PCR. The sample holds 13,000 to 15,000 clones; 62% are singletons and the top ten take about 16%. Material: tumor tissue, obtained from a patient whose treatment was nephrectomy without radiotherapy. The receptors here all came from a man aged 55 to 70 with renal cell carcinoma.

The chain links TRBV7-2 to TRBJ2-2; no firm D call. CDR3 length: 12 amino acids. In germline, CDR1 is SGHTA, CDR2 FQGNSA. Trimming cost V 1 base and J 8 bases, with 5 bases left between them. In DNA form, the CDR3 reads TGTGCCAGCAGCTTAGATGGGGGGGAGCTGTTTTTT. Amino acids: CASSLDGGELFF.

The gene calls are TRBV7-2 and TRBJ1-3, with 8 bases fitting TRBD1. Germline lookup yields CDR1 SGHTA and CDR2 FQGNSA. The CDR3 sequence is 15 residues long. V shed 4 bases and J 2 bases; nucleotides not matched to a gene: 4. The CDR3 loop is CASSSQGQAGNTIYF. For the CDR3, the DNA is TGTGCCAGCAGCTCTCAGGGACAGGCTGGAAACACCATATATTTT.

This chain uses TRBV30 with TRBJ1-5; D is uncertain. Germline V lookup: CDR1 GTSNPN, CDR2 SVGIG (reference sequence). This CDR3 contains 14 residues. The V end lost 2 bases, the J end lost 7 bases, and 15 bases lay between the germline ends. The chain's CDR3 is CAWSFGQLLQPQHF. Here the CDR3 DNA reads TGTGCCTGGAGTTTTGGTCAGCTACTCCAGCCCCAGCATTTT.

This clone is medium-sized by share. The V gene is TRBV10-3, the J gene TRBJ1-1; D gene ambiguous. This CDR3 spans 13 amino acids. V was shortened by 6 bases and J by 4 bases, with 12 bases between the two germline ends. The germline V gene has CDR1 ENHRY and CDR2 SYGVKD. CDR3 coding DNA: TGTGCCATCAGAGTATCCACAGCCACTGAAGCTTTCTTT. This codes for CAIRVSTATEAFF.

This clone has only a few counts. The chain is built from TRBV2 and TRBJ1-2; D remains unclear. Germline lookup yields CDR1 SNHLY and CDR2 FYNNEI. V was pared by 4 bases and J by 4 bases, with 13 bases between. The length of the CDR3 is 14 residues. The DNA for the CDR3 is TGTGCCAGCAGTGGACCCGAGGGTCCCTATGGCTACACCTTC. This codes for CASSGPEGPYGYTF.

CDR3 DNA sequence: TGTGCCAGCAGTTACCTTCGGGGGAGGGCCGGGGAGCTGTTTTTT. Translated, it gives CASSYLRGRAGELFF. The chain couples TRBV6-5 to TRBJ2-2, with 7 bases fitting TRBD2. Germline loops: CDR1 MNHEY, CDR2 SVGAGI. Trimming at V came to 2 bases and at J to 6 bases, leaving 6 bases not matched to a gene. The CDR3 is 15 amino acids.